Listed here are 13 T cell receptor beta chains from one sample, sequenced in a study of T cells in Graves' hyperthyroidism and ophthalmopathy. Amplification of TCR beta CDR3 regions was performed using RNA transcripts as template. First-round RT-PCR targeting the TCR CDR3 was performed with the HTBI primer set. TCRdb used MiXCR to reprocess the multiplex PCR reads, holding one entry per CDR3 protein. This table holds 400,000 to 450,000 distinct CDR3 sequences, roughly 14% found once. The material sequenced was blood. The origin of the receptors is a man between 18 and 29 years old with Graves' ophthalmopathy.

This clonotype was seen only once. A much bigger clone sits one base away, suggesting this may be a read error. The genes are TRBV7-9 and TRBJ2-7, with 8 bases fitting TRBD1. The junction had 6 bases not matched to a gene; V was cut back by 3 bases and J by 2 bases. The germline V gene encodes CDR1 SEHNR and CDR2 FQNEAQ (reference sequence). The CDR3 consists of 15 residues. The CDR3, as DNA: TGTGCCAGCAGCTTTAAGGGACAGGAGCCCTACGAGCAGTACTTC. Amino acid sequence: CASSFKGQEPYEQYF.

This clonotype was recorded a few times. CDR3 protein: CASRRASPRADTQYF. The CDR3 nucleotides read TGTGCCAGCAGGCGAGCATCCCCCCGCGCAGATACGCAGTATTTT. The chain employs TRBV6-1 and TRBJ2-3; D gene unclear. Germline values: CDR1 MNHNS, CDR2 SASEGT. This CDR3 is 15 amino acids long. V was clipped by 6 bases and J by 4 bases, with 17 bases between them.

In this sample, this clonotype turned up many times. The chain links TRBV27 to TRBJ2-1; 8 nucleotides agree with TRBD1. The J segment lost 5 bases and the V segment lost 5 bases, leaving 8 bases of the junction unmatched. CDR3 size: 15 residues. Germline CDR1 is MNHEY and CDR2 is SMNVEV (reference sequence). The CDR3 sequence is CASSQTGEVHNEQFF. CDR3 nucleotide sequence: TGTGCCAGCAGTCAGACAGGGGAAGTTCACAATGAGCAGTTCTTC.

This clonotype was seen more than once but under ten times. V usage is TRBV12-3 or TRBV12-4 and J usage is TRBJ2-1, with D possibly TRBD1 on 6 matching bases. V dropped 2 bases and J dropped 5 bases, with 13 bases sitting between them. CDR3 length equals 15 residues. The CDR3 DNA reads as TGTGCCAGCAGTTTAATTTCAGGGGTGGACAATGAGCAGTTCTTC. It translates to CASSLISGVDNEQFF.

There are a few counts of this clonotype. This sequence joins TRBV20-1 and TRBJ1-6, with D unresolved. The V end lost 3 bases, the J end lost 11 bases, and 20 bases lay between the germline ends. From germline, CDR1 is DFQATT and CDR2 SNEGSKA (reference sequence). The CDR3 is made up of 15 amino acids. The CDR3 spells CSARDSTRRTTPLHF. In nucleotides, the CDR3 is TGCAGTGCTAGGGACTCGACGCGACGGACGACACCCCTCCACTTT.

This clonotype was counted many times. The V gene is TRBV10-3, the J gene TRBJ2-5, with TRBD2 matching over 7 bases. Germline CDR1 reads ENHRY; CDR2 reads SYGVKD. The CDR3 is made up of 12 amino acids. Trimming removed 10 bases from V and 4 bases from J; junction bases left unmatched: 6. CDR3 sequence: CATSASGETQYF. In DNA, the CDR3 is TGTGCCACATCGGCTAGCGGAGAGACCCAGTACTTC.

This clonotype occurred many times. The chain has TRBV11-2 and TRBJ2-2; 9 positions agree with TRBD1. Trimming at V came to 3 bases and at J to 3 bases, leaving 5 bases not matched to a gene. Germline V CDR1 and CDR2: SGHAT, FQNNGV. This CDR3 contains 16 residues. The CDR3 reads CASSLAGTGYTGELFF. For the CDR3, the DNA is TGTGCCAGCAGCTTGGCCGGGACAGGGTACACCGGGGAGCTGTTTTTT.

The V gene is TRBV6-2 or TRBV6-3, the J gene TRBJ2-4, with TRBD2 matching over 9 bases. The CDR3 covers 15 residues. Unmatched junction bases numbered 7, after V lost 2 bases and J lost 8 bases. CDR1 and CDR2 from the germline V gene are MNHEY and SVGEGT. The CDR3 protein is CASSYEASGVYIQYF. In DNA, the CDR3 is TGTGCCAGCAGTTACGAGGCTAGCGGGGTTTACATTCAGTACTTC.

This chain uses TRBV20-1 with TRBJ2-6; D may be TRBD1 (5 bases). Germline V gene lookup returns CDR1 DFQATT and CDR2 SNEGSKA (reference sequence). V was cut by 1 base and J by 1 base, with 8 bases left in between. This CDR3 has 15 amino acids. CDR3: CSARGQGSGANVLTF. The CDR3 DNA reads as TGCAGTGCTAGAGGGCAGGGTTCTGGGGCCAACGTCCTGACTTTC.

In this sample, this clonotype turned up many times. The rearrangement links TRBV7-6 to TRBJ1-1; D may be TRBD1 (6 bases). V was clipped by 7 bases and J by 7 bases, with 22 bases between them. From germline, CDR1 is SGHVS and CDR2 FNYEAQ. The length of the CDR3 is 15 residues. CDR3 in DNA: TGTGCCAGCAACCAGCCGGGACATTGGTTTTATGAAGCTTTCTTT. Its translation is CASNQPGHWFYEAFF.

This clonotype has a count of ten or more. This sequence joins TRBV11-3 and TRBJ2-1; TRBD1 agrees at 9 bases. CDR3 length: 16 amino acids. V was clipped by 5 bases and J by 4 bases; unmatched bases: 9. In germline, CDR1 is SGHNT, CDR2 YENEEA. The CDR3 nucleotides read TGTGCCAGCAGCCGAAGGACCGGGACAGGGTACAATGAGCAGTTCTTC. As protein: CASSRRTGTGYNEQFF.

CDR3 loop: CASGPRGDTQYF. DNA for the CDR3: TGTGCCAGCGGGCCAAGGGGGGATACGCAGTATTTT. The rearrangement links TRBV6-1 to TRBJ2-3, with a tentative D call TRBD1 (6 bases). With 8 bases removed from V and 6 bases from J, the gap between germline ends came to 12 bases. CDR3 length equals 12 residues. Germline values: CDR1 MNHNS, CDR2 SASEGT.

As for this clonotype: Being one base from a much bigger clone, this may be a read error. The V call is TRBV12-5, the J call TRBJ1-4, with no clear D. The V gene's germline CDR1 is LGHNT and CDR2 FRNRAP. The CDR3 has 11 amino acids. Deletions cut 7 bases from V and 10 bases from J, with 10 bases between. The CDR3 DNA follows: TGTGCTAGTGCTCTATATGGAAAACTGTTTTTT. It yields the protein CASALYGKLFF.